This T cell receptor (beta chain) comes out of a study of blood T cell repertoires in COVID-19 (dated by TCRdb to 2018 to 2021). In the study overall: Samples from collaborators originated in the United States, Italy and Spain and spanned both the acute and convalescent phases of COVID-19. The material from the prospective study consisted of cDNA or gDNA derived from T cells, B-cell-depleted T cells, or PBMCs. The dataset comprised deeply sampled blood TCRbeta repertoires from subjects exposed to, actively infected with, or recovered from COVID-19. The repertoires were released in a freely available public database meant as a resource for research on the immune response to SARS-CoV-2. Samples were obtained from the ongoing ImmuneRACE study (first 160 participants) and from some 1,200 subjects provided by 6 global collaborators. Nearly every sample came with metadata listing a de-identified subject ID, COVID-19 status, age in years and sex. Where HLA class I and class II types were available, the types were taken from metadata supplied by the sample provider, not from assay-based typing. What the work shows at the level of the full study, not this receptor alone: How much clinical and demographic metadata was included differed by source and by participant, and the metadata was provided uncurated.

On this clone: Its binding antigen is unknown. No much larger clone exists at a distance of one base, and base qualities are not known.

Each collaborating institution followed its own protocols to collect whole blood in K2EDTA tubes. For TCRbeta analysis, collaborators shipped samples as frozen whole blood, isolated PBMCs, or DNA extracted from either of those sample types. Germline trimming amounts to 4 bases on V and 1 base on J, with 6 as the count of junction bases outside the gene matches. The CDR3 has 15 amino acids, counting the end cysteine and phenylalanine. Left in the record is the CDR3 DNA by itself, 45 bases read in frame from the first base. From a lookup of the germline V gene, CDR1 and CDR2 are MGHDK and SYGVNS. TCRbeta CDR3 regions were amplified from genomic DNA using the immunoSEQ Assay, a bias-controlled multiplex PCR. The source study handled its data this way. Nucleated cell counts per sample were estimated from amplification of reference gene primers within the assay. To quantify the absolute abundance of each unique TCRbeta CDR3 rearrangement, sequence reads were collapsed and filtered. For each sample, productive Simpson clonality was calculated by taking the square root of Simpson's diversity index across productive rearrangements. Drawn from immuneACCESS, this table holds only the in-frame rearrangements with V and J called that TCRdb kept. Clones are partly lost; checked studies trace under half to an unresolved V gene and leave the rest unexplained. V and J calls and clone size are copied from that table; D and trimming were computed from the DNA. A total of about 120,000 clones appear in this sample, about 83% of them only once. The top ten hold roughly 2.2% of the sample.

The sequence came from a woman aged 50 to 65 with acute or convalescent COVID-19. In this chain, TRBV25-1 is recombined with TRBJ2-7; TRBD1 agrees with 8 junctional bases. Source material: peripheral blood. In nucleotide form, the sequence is TGTGCCAGCAGTGCCTCGACAGGGGAATCCTACGAGCAGTACTTC. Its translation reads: CASSASTGESYEQYF.